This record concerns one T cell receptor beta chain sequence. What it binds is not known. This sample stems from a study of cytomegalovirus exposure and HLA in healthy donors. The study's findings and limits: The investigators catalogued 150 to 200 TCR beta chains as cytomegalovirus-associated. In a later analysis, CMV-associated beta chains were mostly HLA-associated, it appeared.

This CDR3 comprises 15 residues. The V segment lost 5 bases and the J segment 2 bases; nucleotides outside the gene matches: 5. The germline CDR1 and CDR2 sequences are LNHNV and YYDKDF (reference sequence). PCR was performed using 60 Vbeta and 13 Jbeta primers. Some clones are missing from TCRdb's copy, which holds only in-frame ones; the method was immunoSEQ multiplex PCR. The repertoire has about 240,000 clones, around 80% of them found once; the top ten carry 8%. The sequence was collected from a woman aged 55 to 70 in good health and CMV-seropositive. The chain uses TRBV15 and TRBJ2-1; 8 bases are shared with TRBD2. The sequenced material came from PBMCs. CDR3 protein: CATSGRREAYNEQFF. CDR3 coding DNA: TGTGCCACCAGCGGGAGGCGGGAGGCCTACAATGAGCAGTTCTTC.